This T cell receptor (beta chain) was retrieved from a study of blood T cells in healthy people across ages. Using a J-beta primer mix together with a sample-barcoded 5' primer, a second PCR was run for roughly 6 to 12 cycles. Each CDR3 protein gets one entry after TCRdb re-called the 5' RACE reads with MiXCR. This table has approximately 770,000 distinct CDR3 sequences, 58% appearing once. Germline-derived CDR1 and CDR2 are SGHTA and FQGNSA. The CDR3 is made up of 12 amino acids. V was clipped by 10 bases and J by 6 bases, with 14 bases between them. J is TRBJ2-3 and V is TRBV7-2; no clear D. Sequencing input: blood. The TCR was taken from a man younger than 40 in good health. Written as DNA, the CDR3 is TGTGCCAACCGATTAGGTTCGGATACGCAGTATTTT. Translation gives CANRLGSDTQYF.